This T cell receptor (beta chain) was documented in a study of monozygotic twins with inflammatory bowel disease. The CDR3 has 15 amino acids. Germline V gene data show CDR1 as LGHNA and CDR2 as YSLEER. General study points: IBD patients had lower TCRbeta diversity (inverse Simpson) than healthy co-twins.

With respect to this clonotype: No antigen is known for it.

Reanalyzing the 5' RACE reads, TCRdb keeps one entry per CDR3 protein, without DNA. The sample data list about 110,000 distinct CDR3 sequences. The chain uses TRBV4-3 and TRBJ2-1. Material for sequencing was blood. The sequence was obtained from a human donor with ulcerative colitis or Crohn's disease, or a healthy co-twin of an affected twin (not recorded which). The CDR3 loop is CASSQDWSSYNEQFF.